Below, 17 T cell receptor beta chains from the same sample are listed, as sequenced in a study of STAT5B mutations in CD4+ large granular lymphocyte leukemia (dated by TCRdb to the early 2020s). The library was prepared using the immunoSEQ multiplex PCR assay. TCRdb's version of the immuneACCESS table is confined to in-frame rearrangements and falls short of the full clone set. An unresolved V gene accounts for under half of the shortfall where checked; the remainder is of unknown origin. The sample has about 30,000 clones on record, 74% of them singletons. Jointly, the top ten make up around 1% of the sample. The specimen sequenced was CD4+ T cells from blood buffy coats. The receptors originated from a human donor in good health.

The chain employs TRBV11-2 and TRBJ1-4; D is unclear. Germline CDR1 and CDR2: SGHAT and FQNNGV. There are 14 residues in the CDR3. The V end lost 5 bases, the J end lost 0 bases, and 7 bases lay between the germline ends. CDR3 region: CASSLESTNEKLFF. In DNA, the CDR3 is TGTGCCAGCAGCCTCGAGTCAACTAATGAAAAACTGTTTTTT.

The CDR3 DNA follows: TGTGCCAGCAGCTCGACGGGGACTAGGCGGAATGAGCAGTTCTTC. Its translation is CASSSTGTRRNEQFF. The rearrangement joins TRBV28 to TRBJ2-1; 8 bases align to TRBD2. The CDR3 extends over 15 amino acids. V shed 6 bases, J shed 7 bases, and the junction held 11 bases outside the gene matches. Per germline, CDR1 MDHEN and CDR2 SYDVKM.

This clone was seen a few times. The chain combines TRBV19 with TRBJ1-6; 10 bases are a match to TRBD1. After removal of 1 base from V and 9 bases from J, the junction contained 3 bases not matched to a gene. Germline-derived CDR1 and CDR2 are LNHDA and SQIVND (reference sequence). This CDR3 region has 15 residues. In nucleotides, the CDR3 is TGTGCCAGTAGTATAGGGGACAGGGGAATTTCACCCCTCCACTTT. Its protein product is CASSIGDRGISPLHF.

J is TRBJ1-1 and V is TRBV10-3, with 7 bases lining up with TRBD1. Germline CDR1 is ENHRY and CDR2 is SYGVKD. The ends lost 2 bases at V and 4 bases at J; junction bases unmatched: 4. This CDR3 region has 14 residues. The CDR3 reads CAISETRGPTEAFF. CDR3 nucleotides: TGTGCCATCAGTGAGACAAGGGGGCCCACTGAAGCTTTCTTT.

The V gene is TRBV6-5, the J gene TRBJ2-1, with 10 bases matching TRBD2. Germline trimming cut 6 bases from V and 10 bases from J; bases unmatched to any gene: 9. The CDR3 extends over 14 amino acids. The germline gives CDR1 MNHEY, CDR2 SVGAGI. CDR3 coding DNA: TGTGCCAGCAGACCGAGCGGGAGGGCCACGGAGCAGTTCTTC. It codes for CASRPSGRATEQFF.

This chain links TRBV11-2 with TRBJ1-3; tentative D call: TRBD1 (6 bases). V dropped 5 bases and J dropped 3 bases, with 17 bases sitting between them. The CDR3 spans 16 residues. Germline V lookup: CDR1 SGHAT, CDR2 FQNNGV. This CDR3 reads CASSPPFGGFGNTIYF. As DNA, the CDR3 is TGTGCCAGCAGCCCGCCGTTCGGGGGCTTTGGAAACACCATATATTTT. The complete variable domain, with remaining parts taken from reference TRBV11-2 and TRBJ1-3, reads EAGVAQSPRYKIIEKRQSVAFWCNPISGHATLYWYQQILGQGPKLLIQFQNNGVVDDSQLPKDRFSAERLKGVDSTLKIQPAKLEDSAVYLCASSPPFGGFGNTIYFGEGSWLTVV.

This clone was detected only a few times. CDR3 sequence: CASSSWTEDTGELFF. The CDR3 DNA reads TGTGCCAGCAGCTCCTGGACAGAGGACACCGGGGAGCTGTTTTTT. The chain recombines TRBV5-6 with TRBJ2-2; possible D gene TRBD1, 6 bases. The length of the CDR3 is 15 residues. CDR1 is SGHDT and CDR2 is YYEEEE in the germline V gene. The V gene lost 3 bases and the J gene lost 3 bases, with 12 bases spanning the gap.

This clone appeared a few times. The gene calls are TRBV13 and TRBJ1-4; 7 positions agree with TRBD1. The germline gives CDR1 PRHDT, CDR2 FYEKMQ (reference sequence). The V gene end was trimmed by 0 bases and the J gene end by 11 bases; junction bases not matched to a gene: 6. The CDR3 spans 14 residues. In nucleotides, the CDR3 is TGTGCCAGCAGCTTAGGCAGGCAGGGGGGTAAACTGTTTTTT. Amino acids: CASSLGRQGGKLFF.

J is TRBJ2-5 and V is TRBV5-4; no firm D call. The V end was cut by 2 bases, the J end by 5 bases, with 10 bases between. CDR3 length equals 13 residues. Germline-derived CDR1 and CDR2 are SGHNT and YYREEE (reference sequence). The CDR3 sequence is CASSFSLRETQYF. CDR3 nucleotide sequence: TGTGCCAGCAGCTTTTCCCTCCGGGAGACCCAGTACTTC.

V and J are TRBV9 and TRBJ2-2; possibly TRBD2 for D (5 bases). The germline CDR1 and CDR2 sequences are SGDLS and YYNGEE. V lost 0 bases to trimming and J lost 2 bases, with 11 bases between them. CDR3 length equals 16 residues. The CDR3 DNA follows: TGTGCCAGCAGCGTAGGTCCGGGATTAAACACCGGGGAGCTGTTTTTT. It specifies CASSVGPGLNTGELFF.

In regard to this clone: Germline is not matched at one junction end, which may reflect a read error. The chain employs TRBV6-6 and TRBJ2-4, with D perhaps being TRBD1 or TRBD2 (5 bases each). The CDR3 consists of 14 residues. Looked up from germline, CDR1 is MNHNY and CDR2 is SVGAGI (reference sequence). The CDR3 here is CASSYSGPKSIQYF. The CDR3 coding sequence is TGTGCCAGCAGTTACTCGGGACCCAAAAGCATTCAGTACTTC.

The chain uses TRBV28 and TRBJ1-1; D is unresolved. Germline V lookup: CDR1 MDHEN, CDR2 SYDVKM. V was pared by 2 bases and J by 1 base, with 5 bases between. The CDR3 covers 13 residues. CDR3: CASSLVKNTEAFF. CDR3 DNA sequence: TGTGCCAGCAGTTTAGTTAAGAACACTGAAGCTTTCTTT. Using reference TRBV28 and TRBJ1-1 for the parts outside the CDR3, the full variable domain is DVKVTQSSRYLVKRTGEKVFLECVQDMDHENMFWYRQDPGLGLRLIYFSYDVKMKEKGDIPEGYSVSREKKERFSLILESASTNQTSMYLCASSLVKNTEAFFGQGTRLTVV.

J is TRBJ1-1 and V is TRBV12-5, with D perhaps matching TRBD1 (5 bases). Germline V gene data show CDR1 as LGHNT and CDR2 as FRNRAP. This CDR3 contains 15 residues. V lost 1 base and J 3 bases, leaving 12 bases between the germline ends. The CDR3 spells CASGLGRVGDTEAFF. CDR3 nucleotides: TGTGCTAGTGGTTTGGGCCGGGTAGGGGACACTGAAGCTTTCTTT.

This clone was detected once. The CDR3: CASSLVRLLNTEAFF. The CDR3 nucleotides read TGTGCCAGCAGCTTAGTTCGGCTTTTGAACACTGAAGCTTTCTTT. The chain joins TRBV7-9 to TRBJ1-1; unclear D gene. V shed 1 base and J shed 0 bases, with 9 bases lying between them. Germline assignment: CDR1 SEHNR and CDR2 FQNEAQ (reference sequence). This CDR3 contains 15 residues.

This rearrangement joins TRBV30 to TRBJ2-2, with TRBD2 identical over 10 bases. Germline CDR1 GTSNPN, CDR2 SVGIG (reference sequence). After removal of 3 bases from V and 4 bases from J, the junction contained 2 bases not matched to a gene. CDR3 length: 14 residues. This CDR3 reads CAWRSGRVTGELFF. The DNA of the CDR3 is TGTGCCTGGAGAAGCGGGAGGGTCACCGGGGAGCTGTTTTTT.

This chain joins TRBV7-8 and TRBJ2-1, with D perhaps TRBD2 (5 bases). Trimming stripped 5 bases from V and 4 bases from J, with 15 bases between. The germline CDR1 and CDR2 sequences are SGHVS and FQNEAQ. The CDR3 totals 15 residues. CDR3 sequence reads: CASSLRTPRYNEQFF. The CDR3 nucleotides are TGTGCCAGCAGCCTGAGGACTCCCCGATACAATGAGCAGTTCTTC.

This chain uses TRBV4-3 with TRBJ2-2; 8 bases are a match to TRBD1. The CDR3 sequence is 16 residues long. J lost 7 bases, V lost 4 bases, and 11 bases had no gene match. The germline gives CDR1 LGHNA, CDR2 YSLEER. This CDR3 reads CASSLLQGEPSGELFF. The DNA for the CDR3 is TGCGCCAGCAGCCTCCTACAGGGGGAACCTAGCGGGGAGCTGTTTTTT.